This paragraph covers one T cell receptor beta chain sequence. The source of the sample is a study of blood T cell repertoires in COVID-19. On the study more broadly: Acute and convalescent COVID-19 specimens originated in the United States, Italy and Spain. T cells, B-cell-depleted T cells, or PBMCs provided the cDNA or gDNA that served as material.

The V gene lost 6 bases and the J gene lost 4 bases, with 8 bases spanning the gap. The CDR3 consists of 12 residues. CDR1 is KGHDR and CDR2 is SFDVKD in the germline V gene. Per the authors' pipeline: Amplification with reference gene primers provided the estimates of nucleated cell counts. Profiling relied on immunoSEQ multiplex PCR, and the TCRdb table lists in-frame clones only, not all of them. That table supplies the V and J calls and clone size; D and trimming were determined from the DNA. The sample includes more than 300,000 clones, approximately 90% of them seen just once. Sequencing was carried out using peripheral blood. The rearrangement links TRBV24-1 to TRBJ1-1; D not certain. The sequence was collected from a woman under 30 who had recovered from COVID-19. The CDR3 nucleotides read TGTGCCACCAGTTGGGGAGGCACTGAAGCTTTCTTT. Its protein product is CATSWGGTEAFF.